The subject of this entry is one TCR beta chain. Measured with immunoSEQ multiplex PCR; TCRdb has only the in-frame clones, and not every one. The sample lists about 55,000 clones; approximately 85% were seen once. These data are taken from a study of blood T cell repertoires in COVID-19. Germline-derived CDR1 and CDR2 are SGHRS and YFSETQ. Trimming removed 2 bases at V and 3 bases at J, with 10 bases between. CDR3 length: 14 amino acids. The sample consisted of peripheral blood. The TCR sequence derives from a human donor in a cohort sampled during active COVID-19. V usage is TRBV5-1 and J usage is TRBJ2-3, with D possibly matching TRBD2 (5 bases). The CDR3 sequence: CASSFGSGTDTQYF. The CDR3 coding sequence is TGCGCCAGCAGCTTTGGAAGCGGAACAGATACGCAGTATTTT.